This section outlines one TCR beta chain sequence together with its context. Its antigen is still unknown. Trimming removed 6 bases from V and 2 bases from J, with 17 bases in between. Per the germline V gene, CDR1 is MDHEN and CDR2 is SYDVKM. The CDR3 contains 16 residues. This entry comes from a study of cytomegalovirus exposure and HLA in healthy donors. General study findings and limits: Presence/absence results assume similar sequencing depth per donor, which may not hold. A later analysis reportedly found fewer N-insertions in an Asian-associated ancestry cluster than the approximately 660-donor mean.

In the PCR, 60 Vbeta and 13 Jbeta primers were used. The protocol was immunoSEQ multiplex PCR, while the TCRdb copy is restricted to in-frame clones and leaves out a portion. This sample has 200,000 to 250,000 clones, with 76% found just once. The sequence was obtained from a man aged 18-30 years in good health and CMV-seronegative. The V and J genes are TRBV28 and TRBJ1-5; no definite D call. Sequencing used PBMCs. CDR3 coding DNA: TGTGCCAGCAGATCTGCCGCGGGGTTGGGCAATCAGCCCCAGCATTTT. It translates to CASRSAAGLGNQPQHF.